Included here is one T cell receptor beta chain sequence, with context. This clonotype appeared once. It has no known antigen specificity. One base away there is no much larger clone; base qualities are not given. Its CDR3 holds 13 amino acids, cysteine through phenylalanine. The kept DNA is CDR3 alone, 39 bases in frame from the first base. From V the trimming removes 5 bases and from J it removes 13 bases, while the gene matches leave 11 bases of the junction unaccounted for. The CDR1 and CDR2 encoded by the germline V gene are SGHTA and FQGNSA. Systemically healthy Caucasian individuals from Russia, about 38 in total and aged roughly 6 to 95 years, were included as donors. Each donor gave 8 to 10 milliliters of peripheral blood, collected into EDTA-treated Vacutainer tubes. Ficoll-Paque density-gradient centrifugation was used to isolate PBMCs, with at least 6.5 million per sample. Total RNA was extracted from PBMCs with Trizol reagent, with at least 6 micrograms obtained per sample. For every donor, an aliquot of PBMCs went through flow cytometry to measure the percentages of naive CD45RAhigh/CD27high T cells.

The library was made by 5' RACE. Sequenced on an Illumina HiSeq 2500. A second PCR of roughly 7 to 11 cycles was performed with a sample-barcoded 5' primer and a J-beta primer mix. A template-switch 5' adaptor carrying 12 random nucleotides introduced a unique molecular identifier onto each TCR beta cDNA molecule. Each sample yielded at least 2.5 million CDR3-containing paired-end reads. First-strand cDNA was synthesized from all RNA with the Mint cDNA synthesis kit, primed by a TRBC-specific oligonucleotide. Following uracil-DNA glycosylase treatment, a first 18-cycle PCR with universal primers M1SS and BC2_uni_R was performed on all cDNA. The source study handled its data this way. For normalization, 1 million high-quality reads were randomly selected from each sample, with every read carrying a distinct molecular identifier. Instead of being binned into consensus sequences, reads with shared molecular identifiers were discarded. MiTCR, run with a Q25 quality threshold and the strictest error-elimination algorithm, handled CDR3 identification, clonotype clustering and error correction. Lower-bound total TCR beta diversity was estimated with a nonparametric unseen species model using Euler transformation. Through fastp at Q25 and MiXCR, TCRdb rebuilt clones from the public reads, retaining in-frame beta chains. Every entry covers one CDR3 protein and lists the most common genes and DNA from its rows. What appears here as the V and J calls and clone size reflects TCRdb's work, not the paper's. The sample table records about 1.4 million distinct CDR3 sequences; approximately 63% of these occur just once. The ten top clones hold roughly 7% of the sample.

This record belongs to a study of blood T cells in healthy people across ages (dated by TCRdb to the mid-2010s). Regarding the complete study: Template switching captured roughly one uniquely barcoded TCR beta cDNA molecule per two T cells in model experiments. To track age-related changes in TCR beta repertoire diversity, the study relied on deep sequencing normalized with unique cDNA molecular identifiers. The donors were split into four age groups: young (average about 16 years), middle-aged (around 40), aged (roughly 68) and long-lived (approximately 80). Donors of different ages were randomly distributed across sequencing lanes to avoid experimental bias. For two donors (one aged 18 to 30 and one aged 80 or older), the study analyzed two additional independent replicas of 1 million unique cDNA reads from the same blood draw.

The paper's findings and limits, for the study overall: Because profiling used bulk unsorted PBMCs, naive and antigen-experienced compartments could not be compared conclusively. Estimates of total diversity based on one million sequenced T cells were considered lower bounds and underestimates. The percentage of naive T cells measured by flow cytometry correlated strongly with observed TCR beta diversity. Observed TCR beta diversity per million T cells fell roughly linearly with age, and a significant reduction was already apparent by age roughly 41. The long-lived group showed more naive CD4+ T cells, fewer expanded clones and increased TCR diversity than the aged group, suggesting age selection. Because donor CMV infection status was unknown, age-related changes in expanded clonotypes were potentially confounded.

The rearrangement combines TRBV7-2 with TRBJ2-3; the junction holds 8 bases that match TRBD1. The specimen was blood. The TCR comes from a young man in good health. The CDR3 reads as follows: CASSASGTGGEYF. The DNA sequence is given as TGTGCCAGCAGCGCCTCCGGGACAGGCGGCGAGTATTTT.